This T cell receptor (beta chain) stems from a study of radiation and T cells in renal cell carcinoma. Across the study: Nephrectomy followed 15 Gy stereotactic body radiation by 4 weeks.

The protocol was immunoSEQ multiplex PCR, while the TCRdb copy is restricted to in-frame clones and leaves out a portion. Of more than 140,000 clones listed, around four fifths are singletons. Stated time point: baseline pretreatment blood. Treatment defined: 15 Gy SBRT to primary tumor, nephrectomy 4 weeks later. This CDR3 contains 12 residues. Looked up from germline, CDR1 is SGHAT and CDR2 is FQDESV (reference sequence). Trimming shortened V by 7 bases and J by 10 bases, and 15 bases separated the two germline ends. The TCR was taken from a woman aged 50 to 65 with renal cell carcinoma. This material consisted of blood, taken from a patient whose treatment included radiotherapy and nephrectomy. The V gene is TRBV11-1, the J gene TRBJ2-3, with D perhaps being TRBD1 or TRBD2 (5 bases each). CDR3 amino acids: CASTHRDGAQYF. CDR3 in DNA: TGTGCCAGCACGCATAGGGACGGGGCGCAGTATTTT. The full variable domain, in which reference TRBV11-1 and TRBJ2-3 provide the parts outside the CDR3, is EAEVAQSPRYKITEKSQAVAFWCDPISGHATLYWYRQILGQGPELLVQFQDESVVDDSQLPKDRFSAERLKGVDSTLKIQPAELGDSAMYLCASTHRDGAQYFGPGTRLTVL.